This is a list of T cell receptor beta chains from one sample in a study of blood T cell repertoires in COVID-19. This table comes from immunoSEQ multiplex PCR, and its TCRdb copy is limited to in-frame clones, with some not included. The repertoire consists of about 500,000 clones, with approximately 91% occurring once and the leading ten covering around 7.8%. The sequenced material came from peripheral blood. All receptors derive from a woman between 50 and 59 years old with COVID-19, enrolled during active disease. Both conserved end residues are part of each CDR3. D genes are given only for firm matches. Size tells how often a clone was seen (once, few, many) or the class of an expanded clone, and some rows leave it out.

D gene	V gene	clone size	J gene	CDR3 DNA	CDR3 protein
.	TRBV30	.	TRBJ1-1	TGTGCCTGGAGTGTACGACGGCGGTACACTGAAGCTTTCTTT	CAWSVRRRYTEAFF
.	TRBV20-1	.	TRBJ1-5	TGCAGTGCTAGTTCCGGGTTGAATCAGCCCCAGCATTTT	CSASSGLNQPQHF
.	TRBV14	.	TRBJ1-2	TGTGCCAGCAGCCAAGATCGGGGGGAGGGGGACGACTATGGCTACACCTTC	CASSQDRGEGDDYGYTF
TRBD2	TRBV6-2/TRBV6-3	.	TRBJ2-3	TGTGCCAGCGGCCTAGCGGGGGCCGTTACAGATACGCAGTATTTT	CASGLAGAVTDTQYF
.	TRBV12-5	.	TRBJ2-5	TGTGCTAGTGGCCTCGGGGTGACCCAGAGCCCTCAAGAGACCCAGTACTTC	CASGLGVTQSPQETQYF
TRBD1	TRBV2	.	TRBJ2-3	TGTGCCAGCAGTGAATTTGATGCTCATGCAGGGGGCCATCAGGGCCATACGCAGTATTTT	CASSEFDAHAGGHQGHTQYF
.	TRBV5-1	.	TRBJ1-1	TGCGCCAGCAGCTTGAGGCAGGGGTCGGGTACTGAAGCTTTCTTT	CASSLRQGSGTEAFF
.	TRBV27	.	TRBJ2-7	TGTGCCAGCAGTTCTCCGATCCGAGACTACGAGCAGTACTTC	CASSSPIRDYEQYF
TRBD2	TRBV6-5	once	TRBJ2-5	TGTGCCAGCAGAGCTAGCGGGGGAGTAAAGACCCAGTACTTC	CASRASGGVKTQYF
TRBD1	TRBV29-1	.	TRBJ1-1	TGCAGCCTCCGGGACAGCGGTGAAGCTTTCTTT	CSLRDSGEAFF
TRBD1	TRBV9	.	TRBJ1-2	TGTGCCAGCAGCGTAGGTGGGACAGGGGCTGGCTACACCTTC	CASSVGGTGAGYTF
.	TRBV24-1	.	TRBJ2-7	TGTGCCACCAGTGAGGCGGAGCACTCCGAGCAGTACTTC	CATSEAEHSEQYF
TRBD2	TRBV2	.	TRBJ2-7	TGTGCCAGCAGGACTAGCGGGGGGCACTCCTACGAGCAGTACTTC	CASRTSGGHSYEQYF
TRBD1	TRBV30	.	TRBJ1-2	TGTGCCTGGCGATTGGACAGGTTAGCTAACTATGGCTACACCTTC	CAWRLDRLANYGYTF
TRBD1	TRBV6-1	.	TRBJ1-1	TGTGCCAGCAGTGAAGGGTACAGGGGGATCACTGAAGCTTTCTTT	CASSEGYRGITEAFF
.	TRBV18	.	TRBJ1-2	TGTGCCAGCTCATCGTCCTCCTATGGCTACACCTTC	CASSSSSYGYTF
TRBD2	TRBV11-3	.	TRBJ2-3	TGTGCCAGCAGCGCTCGGACTAGCGGGGGGGTGACAGATACGCAGTATTTT	CASSARTSGGVTDTQYF
TRBD1	TRBV7-9	few	TRBJ1-1	TGTGCCAGCAGCTTGCAGGGGGCAGAGACTGAAGCTTTCTTT	CASSLQGAETEAFF
.	TRBV30	.	TRBJ2-1	TGTGCCTGGACCCTATCGGGGGTAAATGAGCAGTTCTTC	CAWTLSGVNEQFF
.	TRBV20-1	.	TRBJ2-7	TGCAGTGTCGACGAGCAGTACTTC	CSVDEQYF
.	TRBV28	.	TRBJ1-5	TGTGCCAGCAGTCCGGGAGGGCCTCGAAATCAGCCCCAGCATTTT	CASSPGGPRNQPQHF
TRBD2	TRBV9	.	TRBJ2-3	TGTGCCAGCAGCGTAGGTCTAGCGGGGGGCACAATCACAGATACGCAGTATTTT	CASSVGLAGGTITDTQYF
TRBD2	TRBV19	once	TRBJ2-1	TGTGCCAGTAGTATGAGGCTAGCGGGGGGGCAGTTCTTC	CASSMRLAGGQFF
.	TRBV29-1	.	TRBJ1-5	TGCAGCGTGACCGCGACAGGAGCAAGGGGGAATCAGCCCCAGCATTTT	CSVTATGARGNQPQHF
TRBD1	TRBV24-1	.	TRBJ2-1	TGTGCCACCGGTAAGGGGGCGGACAATGAGCAGTTCTTC	CATGKGADNEQFF
.	TRBV21-1	.	TRBJ2-7	TGTGCCAGCAGCAAACGATCCCGGACAAGGGGGAACTACGAGCAGTACTTC	CASSKRSRTRGNYEQYF
.	TRBV2	.	TRBJ1-6	TGTGCCAGCACCGGAGGACAGACTTCACCCCTCCACTTT	CASTGGQTSPLHF
TRBD1	TRBV27	.	TRBJ2-7	TGTGCCAGCAAGAAAAGGGGGCCACGGCAGTACTTC	CASKKRGPRQYF
.	TRBV3-1/TRBV3-2	few	TRBJ1-1	TGTGCCAGCAGCCCATACGGCGGGGAGGGCACTGAAGCTTTCTTT	CASSPYGGEGTEAFF
TRBD1	TRBV27	.	TRBJ1-2	TGTGCCAGCAGTTCCCCGGGACATCCGAAGGGGGCTAATGGCTACACCTTC	CASSSPGHPKGANGYTF
TRBD1	TRBV19	.	TRBJ1-4	TGTGCCAGTAGGACGGGACAGGTACCTGGAAAACTGTTTTTT	CASRTGQVPGKLFF